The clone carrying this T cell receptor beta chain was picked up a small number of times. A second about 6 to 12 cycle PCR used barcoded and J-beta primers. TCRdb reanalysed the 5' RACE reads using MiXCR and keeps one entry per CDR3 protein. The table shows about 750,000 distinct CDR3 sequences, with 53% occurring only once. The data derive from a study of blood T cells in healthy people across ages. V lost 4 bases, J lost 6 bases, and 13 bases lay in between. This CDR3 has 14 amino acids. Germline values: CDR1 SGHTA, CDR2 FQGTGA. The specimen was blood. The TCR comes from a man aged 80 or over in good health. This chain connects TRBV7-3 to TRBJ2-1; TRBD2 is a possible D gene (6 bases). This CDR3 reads CASSSYGTANEQFF. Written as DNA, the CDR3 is TGTGCCAGCAGCTCCTACGGGACTGCCAATGAGCAGTTCTTC.